These 6 T cell receptor beta chains share one sample of origin, sequenced in a study of blood T cell repertoires in COVID-19 (TCRdb year 2020). Library construction relied on the immunoSEQ multiplex PCR assay. In TCRdb, the immuneACCESS table is reduced to in-frame sequences with V and J assigned. These tables do not hold every clone; where another copy was compared, an unresolved V gene accounts for under half, and the others remain unexplained. The sample table records over 200,000 clones; 88% of these occur just once. The ten largest clones represent roughly 0.8% of the sample. The material sequenced was peripheral blood. These receptors were collected from a woman aged 25-40 years with acute or convalescent COVID-19.

The chain recombines TRBV3-1 (or the pseudogene TRBV3-2) with TRBJ2-2; D gene uncertain. Germline V lookup: CDR1 LGHDT, CDR2 YNNKEL (reference sequence). Trimming shortened V by 1 base and J by 6 bases, and 6 bases separated the two germline ends. The CDR3 is 13 amino acids. The CDR3 loop reads CASSQGVAGELFF. CDR3 sequence (DNA): TGTGCCAGCAGCCAAGGAGTGGCCGGGGAGCTGTTTTTT.

The chain carries TRBV5-6 and TRBJ1-1; TRBD1 might be the D (5 bases). CDR1 is SGHDT and CDR2 is YYEEEE in the germline V gene. The CDR3 sequence is 17 residues long. V gave up 4 bases and J gave up 0 bases, with 19 bases separating them. The CDR3 is CASSRLGGRRMNTEAFF. The CDR3 coding sequence is TGTGCCAGCAGCCGACTGGGGGGACGACGGATGAACACTGAAGCTTTCTTT.

Note on this clone: The junction does not match germline at one end; this may be a read error. V is TRBV6-5 and J is TRBJ2-7, with a tentative D call TRBD1 (5 bases). This CDR3 has 11 residues. Germline V gene sequence: CDR1 MNHEY, CDR2 SVGAGI. CDR3 nucleotides: TGTGCCAGCGGGGCCCTCTACGAACAGTACTTC. This encodes CASGALYEQYF.

This chain links TRBV7-9 with TRBJ2-7, with D possibly matching TRBD1 (6 bases). Germline CDR1 SEHNR, CDR2 FQNEAQ (reference sequence). Trimming removed 1 base from V and 8 bases from J, with 6 bases in between. The CDR3 is 11 amino acids. The CDR3 here is CASSLGDKQYF. The CDR3 coding sequence is TGTGCCAGCAGCTTAGGGGACAAGCAGTACTTC. Based on the CDR3 plus reference TRBV7-9 and TRBJ2-7, the full variable domain is DTGVSQNPRHKITKRGQNVTFRCDPISEHNRLYWYRQTLGQGPEFLTYFQNEAQLEKSRLLSDRFSAERPKGSFSTLEIQRTEQGDSAMYLCASSLGDKQYFGPGTRLTVT.

The gene calls are TRBV19 and TRBJ1-5, with D hard to call. Germline V lookup: CDR1 LNHDA, CDR2 SQIVND (reference sequence). V gave up 1 base and J gave up 0 bases, with 13 bases separating them. The CDR3 is made up of 17 amino acids. CDR3 DNA: TGTGCCAGTAGTATAGTCCTGACTCTGGGTAGCAATCAGCCCCAGCATTTT. Protein product: CASSIVLTLGSNQPQHF.

The table lists this clone with a few counts. The rearrangement uses TRBV9 and TRBJ1-1; D possibly corresponds to TRBD1 (6 bases). This CDR3 contains 15 residues. CDR1 SGDLS and CDR2 YYNGEE come from the germline V gene. V was pared by 3 bases and J by 9 bases, with 21 bases between. CDR3: CASSGEPGSGDKAFF. The CDR3 DNA reads TGTGCCAGCAGCGGGGAGCCAGGGTCAGGGGATAAAGCTTTCTTT.